This T cell receptor beta chain appears in the sequencing data of a study of CD4+ T cells in melanoma. Study conclusions and caveats: CD8+ T cell, macrophage and B cell function reportedly correlated with neoantigen-specific CD4+ T cells. Diverse differentiation states were reported for melanoma neoantigen-specific CD4+ T cells.

The table lists this clone with a few counts. Its specificity is not known. Profiling relied on immunoSEQ multiplex PCR, and the TCRdb table lists in-frame clones only, not all of them. The data show approximately 9,500 clones, about 73% seen once. Sequencing was done on a sample of cells from a culture (not recorded whether cultured in vitro). The receptor was derived from a human donor with melanoma.

The CDR3 spells CASSRQGRSGNTIYF. The CDR3, as DNA: TGTGCCAGCAGCAGACAGGGCCGCTCTGGAAACACCATATATTTT. The chain links TRBV6-5 to TRBJ1-3; 7 positions match TRBD1. The CDR3 consists of 15 residues. J lost 0 bases, V lost 6 bases, and 5 bases had no gene match. Germline assignment: CDR1 MNHEY and CDR2 SVGAGI.